Given below is one TCR beta chain in context. This clone was counted ten times or more. It lacks a known antigen. No quality values exist for individual bases; no much larger clone is one base distant. Via the germline V gene (reference sequence), CDR1 is MNHEY and CDR2 SMNVEV. V gives up 8 bases and J gives up 4 bases, and the segment between their germline ends measures 18 bases. From its cysteine to its phenylalanine, the CDR3 spans 15 amino acids. The read is trimmed to its CDR3 DNA, 45 bases read in frame from base 1. One collaborating source in Seattle enrolled patients while the patients were actively infected and followed the patients over time throughout the course of disease. Collaborating institutions collected whole blood in K2EDTA tubes following their own protocols. Collaborator samples were shipped for TCRbeta analysis as frozen whole blood, isolated PBMCs, or DNA extracted from either sample type.

The source of the sample is a study of blood T cell repertoires in COVID-19 (dated by TCRdb to between 2020 and 2021). For the study in its entirety: Samples covering the acute and convalescent phases of COVID-19 were provided by collaborators in the United States, Italy and Spain. The material from the prospective study consisted of cDNA or gDNA derived from T cells, B-cell-depleted T cells, or PBMCs. Deeply sampled blood TCRbeta repertoires from subjects exposed to, actively infected with, or recovered from COVID-19 were included in the dataset. The repertoires were released in a freely available public database intended as a resource for research on the immune response to SARS-CoV-2. Samples came from the ongoing ImmuneRACE study (first 160 participants) plus 1,254 subjects from 6 global collaborators. Sample metadata almost always included a de-identified subject ID, COVID-19 status, age in years and sex. Where HLA class I and class II types were available, the types were taken from metadata supplied by the sample provider, not from assay-based typing. Here is what the overall study found, with its caveats: The amount of clinical and demographic metadata varied by source and participant and was provided uncurated.

TCRbeta CDR3 regions were amplified from genomic DNA using the immunoSEQ Assay, a bias-controlled multiplex PCR. The paper's data handling went like this. Nucleated cell counts per sample were estimated from amplification of reference gene primers within the assay. To quantify the absolute abundance of each unique TCRbeta CDR3 rearrangement, sequence reads were collapsed and filtered. For each sample, productive Simpson clonality was calculated by taking the square root of Simpson's diversity index across productive rearrangements. TCRdb took this table from immuneACCESS and kept in-frame rearrangements with V and J called. Such tables lack part of the clones; where checked against another copy, unresolved V genes explain under half of the gap, and the rest is unexplained. From that table come the V and J calls and clone size; the DNA was used to work out D and trimming. The sample table records 300,000 to 450,000 clones; around 87% of these occur just once. The ten largest clones capture under 11% of the sample.

The chain was built from TRBV27 and TRBJ2-1; TRBD2 might be the D gene, on 7 matching bases. The specimen sequenced was peripheral blood. This sequence originates from a woman aged 25 to 39 with COVID-19, enrolled during active disease. CDR3 sequence: CASGGGDSLYNEQFF. The sequenced DNA: TGTGCCAGCGGAGGGGGGGACTCGCTATACAATGAGCAGTTCTTC.